The entry that follows covers one TCR beta chain sequence. The antigen is not known. CDR1 and CDR2 from the germline V gene are MDHEN and SYDVKM. This CDR3 is 17 amino acids long. V was clipped by 2 bases and J by 4 bases; unmatched bases: 13. The PCR ran on 60 Vbeta and 13 Jbeta primers. Using immunoSEQ multiplex PCR, the repertoire was profiled, and TCRdb retains in-frame clones only, with some absent. Its table records approximately 120,000 clones. These data are taken from a study of cytomegalovirus exposure and HLA in healthy donors. Study-wide findings and caveats: As a later analysis revealed, the rate of TCR association differed by HLA locus, with DRB1 most and HLA-C fewest.

This TCR derives from a man aged 30 to 39 in good health and CMV-seronegative. The specimen was PBMCs. The chain links TRBV28 to TRBJ2-5, with 7 bases identical to TRBD2. The CDR3 sequence is CASSLGRGLGSAETQYF. In nucleotides, the CDR3 is TGTGCCAGCAGTTTAGGGCGGGGGTTGGGGAGCGCAGAGACCCAGTACTTC.